What follows are 24 T cell receptor beta chains derived from one specimen sequenced in a study of cytomegalovirus exposure and HLA in healthy donors. Researchers ran the PCR with 60 Vbeta and 13 Jbeta primers. Some clones are missing from TCRdb's copy, which holds only in-frame ones; the method was immunoSEQ multiplex PCR. The sample has 160,000 or so clones; approximately 86% are singletons. The material sequenced was PBMCs. The receptor source for this set is a young woman in good health and CMV-seronegative.

V is TRBV28 and J is TRBJ2-1; possible D gene TRBD2, 5 bases. Trimming stripped 5 bases from V and 2 bases from J, with 13 bases between. This CDR3 is 15 amino acids long. Per germline, CDR1 MDHEN and CDR2 SYDVKM. CDR3 coding DNA: TGTGCCAGCAGTCGGGGTCAGGATACCTACAATGAGCAGTTCTTC. The encoded protein is CASSRGQDTYNEQFF. The full variable domain, in which reference TRBV28 and TRBJ2-1 provide the parts outside the CDR3, is DVKVTQSSRYLVKRTGEKVFLECVQDMDHENMFWYRQDPGLGLRLIYFSYDVKMKEKGDIPEGYSVSREKKERFSLILESASTNQTSMYLCASSRGQDTYNEQFFGPGTRLTVL.

J is TRBJ1-2 and V is TRBV2; D unresolved. Per the germline V gene, CDR1 is SNHLY and CDR2 is FYNNEI. This CDR3 is built from 14 residues. Deletions cut 5 bases from V and 3 bases from J, with 13 bases between. The CDR3 loop reads CASSFTDTDYGYTF. In nucleotides, the CDR3 is TGTGCCAGCAGTTTTACCGACACCGACTATGGCTACACCTTC.

This chain uses TRBV6-1 with TRBJ1-5; 7 bases match TRBD1. This CDR3 is 15 amino acids long. The germline V gene has CDR1 MNHNS and CDR2 SASEGT. J gave up 3 bases and V 3 bases, and 5 bases lay outside the gene matches. CDR3 sequence reads: CASSEEQGINQPQHF. CDR3 DNA: TGTGCCAGCAGTGAGGAACAGGGGATCAATCAGCCCCAGCATTTT.

The V and J genes are TRBV5-1 and TRBJ2-1; possible D gene TRBD2, 5 bases. V shed 4 bases and J shed 10 bases, with 21 bases lying between them. The CDR3 spans 15 residues. Germline V gives CDR1 SGHRS, CDR2 YFSETQ. CDR3 in DNA: TGCGCCAGCAGCCTTGACTCGCGGGTGATCGGGGAGCAGTTCTTC. Residues: CASSLDSRVIGEQFF.

This clone was seen just once. The chain joins TRBV28 to TRBJ2-7; D unresolved. The CDR3 spans 14 residues. Trimming cost V 6 bases and J 3 bases, with 15 bases left between them. Germline CDR1 MDHEN, CDR2 SYDVKM. The CDR3 region is CASRISPTGYEQYF. The CDR3 nucleotides are TGTGCCAGCAGAATTTCACCGACGGGCTACGAGCAGTACTTC.

The CDR3 sequence: CASGTGGNTIYF. Written as DNA, the CDR3 is TGTGCCAGCGGTACAGGGGGAAACACCATATATTTT. The V call is TRBV9, the J call TRBJ1-3; the D gene is possibly TRBD1 (6 bases). CDR1 and CDR2 (germline): SGDLS, YYNGEE. V lost 7 bases and J lost 4, with 9 bases in between. This CDR3 is built from 12 residues. The variable domain in full, with the rest retrieved from reference TRBV9 and TRBJ1-3, is DSGVTQTPKHLITATGQRVTLRCSPRSGDLSVYWYQQSLDQGLQFLIQYYNGEERAKGNILERFSAQQFPDLHSELNLSSLELGDSALYFCASGTGGNTIYFGEGSWLTVV.

The chain employs TRBV5-5 and TRBJ1-4; possible D gene TRBD1, 6 bases. The CDR3 spans 15 residues. CDR1 is SGHKS, CDR2 YYEKEE, per germline (reference sequence). The V and J ends lost 4 bases and 3 bases respectively, with 13 bases between them. This CDR3 reads CASSPRGLSNEKLFF. In DNA, the CDR3 is TGTGCCAGCAGCCCCAGGGGTTTATCTAATGAAAAACTGTTTTTT. Variable domain in full (rest from reference TRBV5-5 and TRBJ1-4): DAGVTQSPTHLIKTRGQQVTLRCSPISGHKSVSWYQQVLGQGPQFIFQYYEKEERGRGNFPDRFSARQFPNYSSELNVNALLLGDSALYLCASSPRGLSNEKLFFGSGTQLSVL.

For the CDR3, the DNA is TGTGCCAGCACTCAAAGAGGGGGAGACACTGAAGCTTTCTTT. Protein: CASTQRGGDTEAFF. The rearrangement joins TRBV6-1 to TRBJ1-1; the D gene is possibly TRBD1 (6 bases). CDR1 MNHNS and CDR2 SASEGT come from the germline V gene. CDR3 length: 14 amino acids. The V end lost 7 bases, the J end lost 3 bases, and 15 bases lay between the germline ends.

This rearrangement joins TRBV19 to TRBJ2-4; 11 bases map to TRBD2. The CDR3 consists of 18 residues. Per the germline V gene, CDR1 is LNHDA and CDR2 is SQIVND (reference sequence). Trimming took 5 bases from V and 1 from J; bases not matched to a gene: 10. Here the CDR3 DNA reads TGTGCCAGTAGTCTTAGCGGGAGGGCCTCTTGGGCCAAAAACATTCAGTACTTC. Protein product: CASSLSGRASWAKNIQYF.

This chain connects TRBV30 to TRBJ2-1, with TRBD2 as a possible D gene (6 bases). This CDR3 has 18 residues. CDR1 is GTSNPN and CDR2 is SVGIG in the germline V gene (reference sequence). The V and J ends lost 4 bases and 0 bases respectively, with 22 bases between them. CDR3 nucleotide sequence: TGTGCCTGGAACCTAGTTCTTGGAGGGCCTAGCTCCTACAATGAGCAGTTCTTC. Protein sequence: CAWNLVLGGPSSYNEQFF.

This chain connects TRBV27 to TRBJ2-7; D is unresolved. The V gene's germline CDR1 is MNHEY and CDR2 SMNVEV (reference sequence). The V and J ends lost 3 bases and 5 bases respectively, with 11 bases between them. The CDR3 runs to 13 residues. The CDR3 is CASSFSFQNEQYF. The CDR3 nucleotides read TGTGCCAGCAGTTTTAGCTTCCAGAACGAGCAGTACTTC.

This clone has only a few counts. The chain recombines TRBV5-5 with TRBJ1-4, with TRBD1 matching over 8 bases. V lost 4 bases, J lost 7 bases, and 6 bases stayed unmatched. Germline V lookup: CDR1 SGHKS, CDR2 YYEKEE (reference sequence). CDR3 size: 14 residues. The CDR3 nucleotides read TGTGCCAGCAGCCCTTCAGGGGGCGGTGAAAAACTGTTTTTT. This codes for CASSPSGGGEKLFF.

This chain connects TRBV5-5 to TRBJ2-1; D is perhaps TRBD2 (5 bases). The germline gives CDR1 SGHKS, CDR2 YYEKEE (reference sequence). The CDR3 length is 15 residues. V was trimmed by 1 base and J by 5 bases, leaving 13 bases between them. CDR3 bases: TGTGCCAGCAGCTTGTCCGGCGAGGGAGACAATGAGCAGTTCTTC. Protein product: CASSLSGEGDNEQFF.

The chain uses TRBV28 and TRBJ1-2, with D unclear. CDR3 length: 13 amino acids. Germline CDR1 and CDR2: MDHEN and SYDVKM. V was pared by 3 bases and J by 1 base, with 6 bases between. In DNA, the CDR3 is TGTGCCAGCAGTTTCCGGGGTAACTATGGCTACACCTTC. It specifies CASSFRGNYGYTF.

The gene calls are TRBV7-9 and TRBJ2-5; TRBD1 is a possible D gene (6 bases). The CDR3 has 13 amino acids. In germline, CDR1 is SEHNR, CDR2 FQNEAQ (reference sequence). V was trimmed by 5 bases and J by 5 bases, leaving 12 bases between them. The CDR3 sequence is CASSIQGRETQYF. In nucleotides, the CDR3 is TGTGCCAGCAGCATACAGGGTAGGGAGACCCAGTACTTC.

The chain recombines TRBV6-5 with TRBJ2-7, with TRBD2 matching 9 bases. This CDR3 comprises 14 residues. V lost 5 bases and J lost 3; bases outside the gene matches: 5. From germline, CDR1 is MNHEY and CDR2 SVGAGI. DNA for the CDR3: TGTGCCAGCAGTCCGACTAGCGGTTACTACGAGCAGTACTTC. It yields the protein CASSPTSGYYEQYF.

CDR3 bases: TGTGCCAGCAGCCAAGATCGCACAAGCTATGGCTACACCTTC. Encoded protein: CASSQDRTSYGYTF. V and J are TRBV4-2 and TRBJ1-2; D is unclear. The CDR3 contains 14 residues. Looked up from germline, CDR1 is LGHNA and CDR2 is YNFKEQ. V was cut by 0 bases and J by 4 bases, with 9 bases left in between.

The chain carries TRBV18 and TRBJ2-7; 9 positions match TRBD2. V was pared by 6 bases and J by 0 bases, with 9 bases of the junction left unmatched. The V gene's germline CDR1 is KGHSH and CDR2 LQKENI. This CDR3 is 16 amino acids long. DNA for the CDR3: TGTGCCAGCTCGGTCGAAACGACTAGCGGCTCCTACGAGCAGTACTTC. It codes for CASSVETTSGSYEQYF.

The V call is TRBV4-1, the J call TRBJ2-4; 9 bases map to TRBD1. This CDR3 is built from 17 residues. V gave up 3 bases and J gave up 7 bases; unmatched junction bases: 13. Germline lookup yields CDR1 MGHRA and CDR2 YSYEKL. CDR3 amino acids: CASSQPTARDRDNIQYF. The CDR3 DNA reads TGCGCCAGCAGCCAGCCTACTGCCCGGGACAGGGATAACATTCAGTACTTC.

The gene calls are TRBV15 and TRBJ2-7; TRBD1 matches at 9 bases. Germline values: CDR1 LNHNV, CDR2 YYDKDF (reference sequence). V was clipped by 5 bases and J by 2 bases; unmatched bases: 7. This CDR3 spans 15 amino acids. The DNA for the CDR3 is TGTGCCACCAGCGGACCCAGGACAGGGGCCTACGAGCAGTACTTC. Protein: CATSGPRTGAYEQYF.

The gene calls are TRBV5-1 and TRBJ2-7, with 8 bases that match TRBD2. Germline trimming cut 4 bases from V and 2 bases from J; bases unmatched to any gene: 8. The CDR3 totals 15 residues. The V gene's germline CDR1 is SGHRS and CDR2 YFSETQ. The CDR3 region has the DNA TGCGCCAGCAGCCCTAGGAGCGGGGGTGCCTACGAGCAGTACTTC. It translates to CASSPRSGGAYEQYF.

V is TRBV27 and J is TRBJ2-3; D possibly corresponds to TRBD2 (5 bases). The V end lost 5 bases, the J end lost 4 bases, and 19 bases lay between the germline ends. Per germline, CDR1 MNHEY and CDR2 SMNVEV (reference sequence). The CDR3 sequence is 16 residues long. Here the CDR3 DNA reads TGTGCCAGCAGTCCCGGAACTGCGGGTGGCCCAGATACGCAGTATTTT. It translates to CASSPGTAGGPDTQYF.

The chain uses TRBV6-1 and TRBJ2-1; 8 bases align to TRBD2. Looked up from germline, CDR1 is MNHNS and CDR2 is SASEGT. CDR3 length: 15 amino acids. V dropped 7 bases and J dropped 5; count of bases not matched to a gene: 10. CDR3 region: CASTPREGGHNEQFF. The DNA of the CDR3 is TGTGCCAGCACGCCTCGGGAGGGGGGCCACAATGAGCAGTTCTTC.

The chain has TRBV19 and TRBJ2-7, with D perhaps TRBD1 (6 bases). Germline V lookup: CDR1 LNHDA, CDR2 SQIVND (reference sequence). The germline V and J ends were trimmed by 6 bases and 9 bases, with 30 bases remaining between them. This CDR3 has 17 amino acids. The CDR3 DNA reads as TGTGCCAGTAGCCACTCTCATACAGGGAGAGAGTCTAGGGGGCAGTACTTC. As protein: CASSHSHTGRESRGQYF.